The clone carrying this TCR beta chain has more than one count but fewer than ten. Its antigen is not known. The CDR3 is 14 residues long. Sample time point: pre-sensitization, week 0. Described treatment: therapeutic diphenylcyclopropenone sensitization with weekly scalp DPC. The sample originates from a study of human T cells and chemical hapten exposure. General observations from the study: While controls formed fewer of them, expanded TCRs formed significantly more large CDR3 similarity clusters.

TCRdb re-derived calls from the RACE reads in MiXCR, one entry per CDR3 protein. The table records tens of thousands of distinct CDR3 sequences, around 15% of them present only once. The chain employs TRBV21-1 and TRBJ1-2; the table's D call TRBD1 went unverified against the DNA. TRBV21-1 constitutes a pseudogene. Sequenced here: whole blood, sampled in connection with sensitization to the hapten diphenylcyclopropenone (DPC). The receptor's source is a woman between 45 and 65 years old with alopecia areata. Some clones in this sample may be carry-over from other donors' samples. CDR3 in amino acids: CASSKDRANYGYTF. DNA of the CDR3: TGTGCCAGCAGCAAAGACAGGGCTAACTATGGCTACACCTTC.